This passage covers 7 T cell receptor beta chains from one sample sequenced in a study of regulatory T cells in long-lasting Graves disease (dated by TCRdb to about 2021). Explained via the paper, the time point label denotes: newly diagnosed GD, antithyroid drugs for less than 3 months. RNA was extracted from PBMCs in TRIzol for both TCR sequencing and RNA sequencing. To prepare the library, multiplex PCR was applied. Sequencing relied on an Illumina HiSeq 4000. TCR beta libraries were built with iRepertoire HTBI primers and Arm-PCR amplification of CDR3 regions. TCRdb reanalyzed the raw reads on its own, using fastp at Q25 for trimming and MiXCR for clone calling, and kept in-frame beta chains. Under each unique CDR3 protein, matching rows form one entry showing the most common genes and DNA. This sample lists 450,000 to 650,000 distinct CDR3 sequences; about 15% were detected once. More than 20% of the sample is taken by the ten largest.

These data were also filed under a second study, of T cells in Graves' hyperthyroidism and ophthalmopathy.

Material: peripheral blood mononuclear cells (PBMCs), obtained at new diagnosis, from a patient treated with antithyroid drugs. These receptors originate from a woman aged 35-65 years with Graves disease. Donor details come from another sample of the same person, matched by shared clones.

The V call is TRBV20-1, the J call TRBJ1-5; D perhaps matches TRBD1 (5 bases). CDR1 is DFQATT, CDR2 SNEGSKA, per germline (reference sequence). Trimming stripped 3 bases from V and 3 bases from J, with 15 bases between. This CDR3 contains 15 residues. The CDR3: CSASPSNRNNQPQHF. CDR3 coding DNA: TGCAGTGCTAGCCCCTCGAACAGGAACAATCAGCCCCAGCATTTT.

This clonotype was seen repeatedly, ten times or more. The chain carries TRBV6-1 and TRBJ1-2, with D hard to call. The V gene lost 8 bases and the J gene lost 0 bases, with 10 bases spanning the gap. There are 13 residues in the CDR3. From germline, CDR1 is MNHNS and CDR2 SASEGT. CDR3 sequence reads: CASFPGANYGYTF. CDR3 DNA sequence: TGTGCCAGCTTTCCGGGAGCTAACTATGGCTACACCTTC.

This clonotype was counted many times. The chain combines TRBV5-4 with TRBJ2-3; no firm D call. CDR3 length: 15 residues. V was clipped by 0 bases and J by 2 bases, with 10 bases between them. The germline gives CDR1 SGHNT, CDR2 YYREEE (reference sequence). The CDR3 DNA reads TGTGCCAGCAGCTTGGCGGGCTACAACACAGATACGCAGTATTTT. Translating gives CASSLAGYNTDTQYF.

Ten or more counts support this clonotype. The chain is built from TRBV2 and TRBJ1-1, with D possibly TRBD1 on 6 matching bases. The CDR3 spans 14 residues. The V gene lost 3 bases and the J gene lost 6 bases, with 14 bases spanning the gap. Per germline, CDR1 SNHLY and CDR2 FYNNEI. CDR3: CASSDEAGGPEAFF. Here the CDR3 DNA reads TGTGCCAGCAGTGACGAAGCGGGGGGCCCTGAAGCTTTCTTT.

As regards this clonotype: With a much larger clone just one base away, this may be a read error. This sequence joins TRBV6-1 and TRBJ1-6; 9 bases fit TRBD1. The CDR3 runs to 17 residues. Germline CDR1 reads MNHNS; CDR2 reads SASEGT. The DNA of the CDR3 is TGTGCCAGCAGTGCCGACAGGGGGAGCTCCTATAATTCACCCCCCCACTTT. It encodes CASSADRGSSYNSPPHF.

This clonotype was detected many times. The rearrangement links TRBV5-8 to TRBJ1-1; D not resolved. Per the germline V gene, CDR1 is SGHTS and CDR2 is YDEGEE. V lost 5 bases to trimming and J lost 5 bases, with 10 bases between them. This CDR3 spans 12 amino acids. The CDR3 region has the DNA TGTGCCAGCAGACCTGGATGGACTGAAGCTTTCTTT. Encoded protein: CASRPGWTEAFF.

This clonotype turned up a few times. The rearrangement links TRBV7-3 to TRBJ1-5, with 7 bases matching TRBD1. CDR3 length equals 15 residues. Trimming took 5 bases from V and 5 from J; bases not matched to a gene: 9. Per germline, CDR1 SGHTA and CDR2 FQGTGA. The CDR3 protein is CASSDYRGRDQPQHF. CDR3 coding DNA: TGTGCCAGCAGCGACTACAGGGGAAGGGATCAGCCCCAGCATTTT.